This passage covers 18 T cell receptor beta chains from one sample sequenced in a study of blood T cell repertoires in COVID-19. Only in-frame clones appear in the TCRdb table, and some are missing; sequencing was by immunoSEQ multiplex PCR. The sample has approximately 210,000 clones; more than 70% are singletons. The sample consisted of PBMCs or T cells enriched from blood (not recorded which). The receptor set was obtained from a man aged 25 to 45 with acute COVID-19.

The chain joins TRBV9 to TRBJ1-2; 11 positions agree with TRBD1. This CDR3 has 17 amino acids. The germline CDR1 and CDR2 sequences are SGDLS and YYNGEE. Trimming at V came to 4 bases and at J to 4 bases, leaving 12 bases not matched to a gene. The CDR3 sequence: CASSPRTGGISLYGYTF. The CDR3 DNA is TGTGCCAGCAGCCCACGGACAGGGGGCATTTCCCTCTATGGCTACACCTTC.

The rearrangement links TRBV5-6 to TRBJ2-5; 9 nucleotides line up with TRBD2. Germline V gene lookup returns CDR1 SGHDT and CDR2 YYEEEE. The junction had 6 bases not matched to a gene; V was cut back by 4 bases and J by 5 bases. This CDR3 contains 14 residues. CDR3 in amino acids: CASSRPLAGETQYF. CDR3 in DNA: TGTGCCAGCAGCCGGCCGCTAGCGGGGGAGACCCAGTACTTC.

The V call is TRBV2, the J call TRBJ1-2; D is unclear. CDR1 is SNHLY and CDR2 is FYNNEI in the germline V gene. The CDR3 consists of 12 residues. V was clipped by 2 bases and J by 5 bases, with 6 bases between them. Here the CDR3 DNA reads TGTGCCAGCAGTGAACAGGAATATGGCTACACCTTC. This translates into CASSEQEYGYTF.

This clone has a handful of counts. The chain combines TRBV30 with TRBJ2-5; no reliable D call. This CDR3 has 12 residues. V lost 5 bases and J lost 5, with 12 bases in between. Germline CDR1 and CDR2: GTSNPN and SVGIG (reference sequence). CDR3 sequence: CAWAPFQETQYF. CDR3 nucleotide sequence: TGTGCCTGGGCTCCCTTCCAGGAGACCCAGTACTTC. Together with reference TRBV30 and TRBJ2-5, the CDR3 gives the full variable domain: SQTIHQWPATLVQPVGSPLSLECTVEGTSNPNLYWYRQAAGRGLQLLFYSVGIGQISSEVPQNLSASRPQDRQFILSSKKLLLSDSGFYLCAWAPFQETQYFGPGTRLLVL.

The chain carries TRBV9 and TRBJ2-2; 9 bases map to TRBD1. There are 18 residues in the CDR3. The junction had 12 bases not matched to a gene; V was cut back by 0 bases and J by 6 bases. Germline lookup yields CDR1 SGDLS and CDR2 YYNGEE. The CDR3 sequence: CASSVVPGQGRGAGELFF. DNA of the CDR3: TGTGCCAGCAGCGTAGTCCCGGGACAGGGCAGAGGCGCCGGGGAGCTGTTTTTT.

This clone was detected many times. V usage is TRBV19 and J usage is TRBJ2-7; 8 bases fit TRBD1. V shed 5 bases, J shed 6 bases, and the junction held 9 bases outside the gene matches. The V gene's germline CDR1 is LNHDA and CDR2 SQIVND (reference sequence). This CDR3 comprises 14 residues. The CDR3 DNA follows: TGTGCCAGTAGTGGGGACAGGAACAAACGCGAGCAGTACTTC. Translated, it gives CASSGDRNKREQYF.

The gene calls are TRBV28 and TRBJ2-7, with TRBD2 as a possible D gene (6 bases). CDR1 is MDHEN and CDR2 is SYDVKM in the germline V gene. The CDR3 length is 14 residues. V lost 6 bases to trimming and J lost 3 bases, with 15 bases between them. This CDR3 reads CASSSQGGDYEQYF. The CDR3 DNA sequence: TGTGCCAGCAGCTCTCAAGGAGGGGACTACGAGCAGTACTTC.

The rearrangement links TRBV5-6 to TRBJ1-5, with 8 bases matching TRBD1. The V and J ends lost 4 bases and 4 bases, in that order; junction bases with no gene match: 10. CDR3 length equals 16 residues. Germline V CDR1 and CDR2: SGHDT, YYEEEE. The CDR3 protein is CASSDRSGGVNQPQHF. CDR3 bases: TGTGCCAGCAGCGATCGATCAGGGGGCGTAAATCAGCCCCAGCATTTT. Supplemented by reference TRBV5-6 and TRBJ1-5, the full variable domain reads DAGVTQSPTHLIKTRGQQVTLRCSPKSGHDTVSWYQQALGQGPQFIFQYYEEEERQRGNFPDRFSGHQFPNYSSELNVNALLLGDSALYLCASSDRSGGVNQPQHFGDGTRLSIL.

To note about this clone: Germline and junction disagree at one end, which may indicate a read error. The chain carries TRBV4-1 and TRBJ1-2; D possibly corresponds to TRBD1 (6 bases). Germline CDR1 and CDR2: MGHRA and YSYEKL. This CDR3 contains 10 residues. CDR3: CASRGGRTHF. As DNA, the CDR3 is TGCGCCAGCAGAGGGGGACGGACCCACTTC.

This rearrangement joins TRBV7-9 to TRBJ2-4, with 7 nucleotides matching TRBD2. The CDR3 totals 18 residues. Germline CDR1 is SEHNR and CDR2 is FQNEAQ (reference sequence). V was pared by 0 bases and J by 0 bases, with 8 bases of the junction left unmatched. DNA of the CDR3: TGTGCCAGCAGCTTAGCGCCGTCTAGCGGTTTAGCCAAAAACATTCAGTACTTC. Translated: CASSLAPSSGLAKNIQYF.

The chain employs TRBV3-1 (or the pseudogene TRBV3-2) and TRBJ2-5; the D is unclear. Germline CDR1 and CDR2: LGHDT and YNNKEL (reference sequence). The CDR3 contains 12 residues. V was cut by 5 bases and J by 5 bases, with 9 bases left in between. CDR3 sequence: CASSTYLETQYF. CDR3 coding DNA: TGTGCCAGCAGCACATATCTGGAGACCCAGTACTTC.

V and J are TRBV7-2 and TRBJ2-1; D possibly corresponds to TRBD2 (6 bases). Germline values: CDR1 SGHTA, CDR2 FQGNSA. This CDR3 has 15 residues. The germline V and J ends were trimmed by 2 bases and 5 bases, with 13 bases remaining between them. The DNA for the CDR3 is TGTGCCAGCAGCTTATACCGGGGACTCCACAATGAGCAGTTCTTC. Translated, it gives CASSLYRGLHNEQFF.

V usage is TRBV3-1 (or the pseudogene TRBV3-2) and J usage is TRBJ1-5; the D is unclear. V was cut by 8 bases and J by 1 base, with 9 bases left in between. CDR1 and CDR2 from the germline V gene are LGHDT and YNNKEL (reference sequence). CDR3 length: 13 residues. The CDR3 DNA sequence: TGTGCCAGCTCTGAGACAAGCAATCAGCCCCAGCATTTT. It is translated as CASSETSNQPQHF.

V is TRBV7-9 and J is TRBJ1-1; D remains ambiguous. Trimming cost V 1 base and J 1 base, with 7 bases left between them. The CDR3 runs 14 residues. Germline V gives CDR1 SEHNR, CDR2 FQNEAQ (reference sequence). Here the CDR3 reads CASSLGSRNTEAFF. The CDR3 nucleotides are TGTGCCAGCAGCTTAGGATCCAGGAACACTGAAGCTTTCTTT.

This chain connects TRBV7-2 to TRBJ2-3; 8 nucleotides match TRBD2. The CDR3 is 20 residues long. The trim removed 0 bases at V and 5 bases at J, leaving 19 bases unmatched. CDR1 and CDR2 from the germline V gene are SGHTA and FQGNSA. DNA for the CDR3: TGTGCCAGCAGCTTAGCTGGAGGGTTTCTCGGGGGGGCGCGGGGAGATACGCAGTATTTT. It codes for CASSLAGGFLGGARGDTQYF.

The J gene is TRBJ2-7, the V gene TRBV2; D perhaps matches TRBD1 (5 bases). Deletions cut 7 bases from V and 3 bases from J, with 19 bases between. The germline V gene has CDR1 SNHLY and CDR2 FYNNEI. This CDR3 is 15 amino acids long. The CDR3 coding sequence is TGTGCCAGCACAAGACAGTCGATAACCAACTACGAGCAGTACTTC. It yields the protein CASTRQSITNYEQYF.

This sequence joins TRBV19 and TRBJ1-1; tentative D call: TRBD1 (6 bases). The CDR3 sequence is 13 residues long. Trimming shortened V by 7 bases and J by 6 bases, and 15 bases separated the two germline ends. Germline V gene lookup returns CDR1 LNHDA and CDR2 SQIVND (reference sequence). The CDR3 bases are TGTGCCAGTAATGAGGCAGGGGCGGCTGAAGCTTTCTTT. Encoded protein: CASNEAGAAEAFF.

The rearrangement links TRBV5-1 to TRBJ2-7; 8 bases match TRBD1. The germline V gene has CDR1 SGHRS and CDR2 YFSETQ. With V trimmed by 6 bases and J by 0 bases, 8 bases remained unmatched. The CDR3 has 15 residues. CDR3 bases: TGCGCCAGCAATCCCCACGGGACAGGCTCCTACGAGCAGTACTTC. Translated, it gives CASNPHGTGSYEQYF.